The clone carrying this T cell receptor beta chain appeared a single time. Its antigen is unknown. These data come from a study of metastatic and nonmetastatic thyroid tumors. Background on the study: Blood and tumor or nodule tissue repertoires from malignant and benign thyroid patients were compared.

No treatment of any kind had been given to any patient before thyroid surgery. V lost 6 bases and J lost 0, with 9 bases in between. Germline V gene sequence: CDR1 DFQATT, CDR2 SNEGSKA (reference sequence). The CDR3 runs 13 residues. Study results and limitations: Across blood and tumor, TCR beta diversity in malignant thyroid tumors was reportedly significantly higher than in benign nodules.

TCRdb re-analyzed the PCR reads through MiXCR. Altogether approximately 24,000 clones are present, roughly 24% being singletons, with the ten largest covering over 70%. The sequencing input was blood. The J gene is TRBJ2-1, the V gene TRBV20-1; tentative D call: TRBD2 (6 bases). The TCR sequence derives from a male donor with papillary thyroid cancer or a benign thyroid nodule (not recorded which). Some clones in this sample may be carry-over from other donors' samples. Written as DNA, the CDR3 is TGCAGTGCCAGGGACTTCTCCTACAATGAGCAGTTCTTC. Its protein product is CSARDFSYNEQFF.